The clone carrying this TCR beta chain was observed a few times. Its antigen remains unidentified. This sample was taken from a study of CD8+ T cells in alopecia areata. Study at large: Among treated patients, oral tofacitinib was administered at 5 to 10 mg twice daily. Patients remained on tofacitinib for 6 to 18 months and then went 6 months without it.

Broader study findings: Tofacitinib delivered significant drops in scalp clonality and in expanded CD8+ clones among the top 100.

Described treatment: oral pan-JAK inhibitor, 5-10 mg twice daily. Germline values: CDR1 LGHNA, CDR2 YNFKEQ. Trimming left V 2 bases short and J 5 bases short, with 16 bases between. The CDR3 has 15 amino acids. Investigators isolated RNA and reverse transcribed it into cDNA to act as the sequencing template. Generated by immunoSEQ multiplex PCR, the TCRdb table keeps only in-frame clones and is missing some. The table shows about 210,000 clones, with around two fifths occurring only once. The input for sequencing was CD4+ T cells sorted from blood, taken around week 30, from a patient treated with tofacitinib. The source is a human donor with alopecia areata. V and J are TRBV4-2 and TRBJ2-7; tentatively, D is TRBD1 (6 bases). In nucleotides, the CDR3 is TGTGCCAGCAGCCAAAAGTTAGGGGGTGGTCACGAGCAGTACTTC. Its protein product is CASSQKLGGGHEQYF.